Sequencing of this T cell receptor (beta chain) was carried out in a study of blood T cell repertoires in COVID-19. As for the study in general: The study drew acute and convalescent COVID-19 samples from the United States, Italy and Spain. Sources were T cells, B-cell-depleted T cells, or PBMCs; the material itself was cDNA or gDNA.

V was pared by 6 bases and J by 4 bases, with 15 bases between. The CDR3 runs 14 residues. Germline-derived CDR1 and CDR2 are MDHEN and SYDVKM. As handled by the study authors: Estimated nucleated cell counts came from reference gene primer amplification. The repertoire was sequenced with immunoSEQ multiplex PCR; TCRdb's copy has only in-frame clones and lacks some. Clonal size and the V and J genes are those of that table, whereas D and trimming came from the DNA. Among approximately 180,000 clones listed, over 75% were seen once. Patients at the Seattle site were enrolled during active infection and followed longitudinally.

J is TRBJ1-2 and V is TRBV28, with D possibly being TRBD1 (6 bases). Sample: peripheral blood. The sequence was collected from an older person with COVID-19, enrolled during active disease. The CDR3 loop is CASSPGGPPYGYTF. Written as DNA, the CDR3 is TGTGCCAGCAGCCCCGGGGGGCCGCCCTATGGCTACACCTTC.